This TCR beta chain is drawn from a study of blood T cell repertoires in COVID-19. About the research overall: The analysed material was cDNA or gDNA that came from T cells, B-cell-depleted T cells, or PBMCs.

The V gene's germline CDR1 is SGHRS and CDR2 YFSETQ. The CDR3 extends over 16 amino acids. V lost 2 bases and J lost 10; bases outside the gene matches: 13. In the original workflow: Reference gene primers were amplified, and this amplification served to estimate nucleated cell counts. Here immunoSEQ multiplex PCR was the method, and the copy in TCRdb shows in-frame clones only, minus some. That table supplies the V and J calls and clone size; D and trimming were determined from the DNA. The data contain approximately 16,000 clones, roughly 89% of them singletons. Seattle's cohort entered during active infection and was followed longitudinally.

Specimen: peripheral blood. This chain links TRBV5-1 with TRBJ2-1, with TRBD1 matching 9 bases. The TCR sequence derives from a woman older than 75 with COVID-19, enrolled during active disease. The CDR3 loop is CASSFLGTGSSVEQFF. DNA for the CDR3: TGCGCCAGCAGCTTCCTCGGGACAGGGTCATCAGTCGAGCAGTTCTTC.